This TCR beta chain was recorded in a study of shared clonotypes between healthy human individuals. About the research overall: The plates for each donor numbered three CD4 naive, three CD4 memory, two CD8 naive and one CD8 memory.

TCRdb keeps only in-frame clones here, not all; method: immunoSEQ multiplex PCR. This sample carries 1.5 million to 2.5 million clones, about 95% of them seen once, and the ten largest clones take under 1.5%. Positively selected for CCR7, the CD45RO-negative cells used as naive CD8 cells excluded terminally differentiated effector memory CD45RA+ cells. V gave up 8 bases and J gave up 2 bases; unmatched junction bases: 9. The CDR3 is 15 amino acids. CDR1 is MDHEN, CDR2 SYDVKM, per germline. V usage is TRBV28 and J usage is TRBJ2-5; TRBD1 aligns across 9 bases. Sequenced material: naive CD8+ T cells sorted from blood. The receptor was isolated from a young man in good health. In nucleotides, the CDR3 is TGTGCCAGCCTGGTCCCGGGACAGGGACAAGAGACCCAGTACTTC. It is translated as CASLVPGQGQETQYF.